This paragraph reports one TCR beta chain. The sample originates from a study of blood T cell repertoires in COVID-19. About the study: The United States, Italy and Spain supplied acute and convalescent COVID-19 samples.

CDR3 size: 14 residues. V was trimmed by 7 bases and J by 2 bases, leaving 14 bases between them. Germline V gene data show CDR1 as MNHEY and CDR2 as SVGAGI. As originally analysed: From reference gene primer amplification, estimates of nucleated cell counts were derived. The protocol was immunoSEQ multiplex PCR, while the TCRdb copy is restricted to in-frame clones and leaves out a portion. Clone size and V and J calls were adopted from that table, with D and trimming inferred from the DNA. The table includes 120,000 or so clones, about 77% detected once. The J gene is TRBJ1-2, the V gene TRBV6-5, with a tentative D call TRBD1 (6 bases). Input material: peripheral blood. The TCR was taken from a human donor in a cohort sampled during active COVID-19. The CDR3 here is CASIAPQGNYGYTF. The CDR3, as DNA: TGTGCCAGCATAGCACCGCAGGGGAACTATGGCTACACCTTC.